This T cell receptor (beta chain) was captured in a study of vaccination effects on CD4 cells after COVID-19. Study overall: Two-dose vaccination with either BNT162b2 or mRNA-1273 was given to the participants.

As concerns this clone: The target antigen is unknown.

Broader study findings: Among infection- and vaccine-induced clones, marked clonal contraction occurred late after vaccination.

Expansion with viral peptide pools was applied to antigen-specific CD4+ T cells by the ViraFEST assay prior to sequencing. Following an approximately ten-day culture, CD4+ T cells were purified. Wells each received under 2.5 million PBMC, cultured with around 9.6 IU/ml IL-2 and about 9 ug/ml peptides. Half-medium changes using IL-2 medium occurred on days 3 and 7. Data came from immunoSEQ multiplex PCR; TCRdb stores just in-frame clones and leaves some out. Here the sample spans around 20,000 clones, around 70% being singletons. The germline gives CDR1 MGHRA, CDR2 YSYEKL. Trimming at V came to 2 bases and at J to 4 bases, leaving 7 bases not matched to a gene. The CDR3 spans 15 residues.

The sequence was obtained from a human donor who received a COVID-19 vaccine. The starting material was CD4+ T cells from PBMCs cultured with HCoV-229E spike peptides, obtained before COVID-19 vaccination. The rearrangement links TRBV4-1 to TRBJ1-2; 7 bases agree with TRBD1. CDR3 in amino acids: CASSQLRQGGYGYTF. DNA of the CDR3: TGCGCCAGCAGCCAACTAAGACAGGGCGGCTATGGCTACACCTTC.